The 6 T cell receptor beta chains presented below share a single source sample, sequenced in a study of T cell responses to AZD1222 COVID-19 vaccine. TCRdb's copy holds only in-frame clones and misses some; the assay was immunoSEQ multiplex PCR. The sample yields about 140,000 clones, around 90% seen once. The sequencing here drew on peripheral blood, taken 28 days after the second dose of the MenACWY control vaccine. These receptor sequences come from an adult who received the MenACWY meningococcal vaccine as a control.

This rearrangement joins TRBV6-5 to TRBJ1-6, with 9 bases lining up with TRBD1. The junction had 4 bases not matched to a gene; V was cut back by 4 bases and J by 9 bases. Germline CDR1 MNHEY, CDR2 SVGAGI. The CDR3 has 14 amino acids. CDR3 sequence reads: CASSFTGGISPLHF. CDR3 in DNA: TGTGCCAGCAGTTTCACAGGGGGCATTTCACCCCTCCACTTT.

This chain uses TRBV7-9 with TRBJ1-3; D possibly corresponds to TRBD1 (5 bases). The germline gives CDR1 SEHNR, CDR2 FQNEAQ (reference sequence). V was clipped by 5 bases and J by 7 bases, with 15 bases between them. CDR3 length equals 14 residues. CDR3 bases: TGTGCCAGCAGCCCGGGGCAAGGGCACAACACCATATATTTT. Translating gives CASSPGQGHNTIYF.

The V gene is TRBV7-2, the J gene TRBJ2-2; 11 bases align to TRBD2. The germline CDR1 and CDR2 sequences are SGHTA and FQGNSA. The CDR3 runs 18 residues. J was trimmed by 3 bases and V by 2 bases; bases with no gene match: 8. The CDR3 reads CASSLTSGSLPDTGELFF. Here the CDR3 DNA reads TGTGCCAGCAGCTTAACTAGCGGGAGCCTCCCGGACACCGGGGAGCTGTTTTTT.

The chain joins TRBV27 to TRBJ2-1; 15 nucleotides agree with TRBD2. The CDR3 totals 16 residues. Germline V gives CDR1 MNHEY, CDR2 SMNVEV (reference sequence). V gave up 5 bases and J gave up 6 bases; unmatched junction bases: 5. The CDR3 loop reads CASSLGLAGGSNEQFF. The CDR3 region has the DNA TGTGCCAGCAGTCTAGGACTAGCGGGGGGGAGCAATGAGCAGTTCTTC.

This clone was counted a single time. The V call is TRBV2, the J call TRBJ1-4; D is possibly TRBD1 (5 bases). Germline CDR1 SNHLY, CDR2 FYNNEI. V shed 8 bases and J shed 7 bases, with 17 bases lying between them. CDR3 length: 14 residues. CDR3 amino acids: CASDMTAVSEKLFF. Written as DNA, the CDR3 is TGTGCCAGCGATATGACAGCTGTGAGTGAAAAACTGTTTTTT.

The V gene is TRBV3-1 (or the pseudogene TRBV3-2), the J gene TRBJ1-1; D is ambiguous. V was shortened by 3 bases and J by 14 bases, with 19 bases between the two germline ends. Looked up from germline, CDR1 is LGHDT and CDR2 is YNNKEL (reference sequence). CDR3 length: 13 residues. The CDR3 spells CASSQGSRPEVFF. The DNA for the CDR3 is TGTGCCAGCAGCCAGGGATCCCGACCGGAGGTCTTCTTT.